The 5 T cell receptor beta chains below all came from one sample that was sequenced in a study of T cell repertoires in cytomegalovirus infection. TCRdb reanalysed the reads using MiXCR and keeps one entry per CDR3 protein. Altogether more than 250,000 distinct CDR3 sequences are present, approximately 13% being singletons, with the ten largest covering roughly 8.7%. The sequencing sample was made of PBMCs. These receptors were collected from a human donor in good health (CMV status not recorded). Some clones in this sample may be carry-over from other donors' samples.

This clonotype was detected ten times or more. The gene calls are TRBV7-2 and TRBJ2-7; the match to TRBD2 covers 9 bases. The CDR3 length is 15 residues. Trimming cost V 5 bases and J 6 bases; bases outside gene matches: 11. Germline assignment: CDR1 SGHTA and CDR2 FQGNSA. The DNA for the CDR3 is TGTGCCAGCAGCCCCATTACTAGCGGGCTCCGCGAGCAGTACTTC. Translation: CASSPITSGLREQYF.

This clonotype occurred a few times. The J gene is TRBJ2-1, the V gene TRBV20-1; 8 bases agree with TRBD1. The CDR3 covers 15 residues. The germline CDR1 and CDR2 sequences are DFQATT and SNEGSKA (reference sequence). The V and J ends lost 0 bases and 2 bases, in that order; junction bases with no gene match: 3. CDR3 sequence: CSAREGDRTYNEQFF. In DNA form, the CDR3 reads TGCAGTGCTAGAGAGGGGGACAGGACCTACAATGAGCAGTTCTTC.

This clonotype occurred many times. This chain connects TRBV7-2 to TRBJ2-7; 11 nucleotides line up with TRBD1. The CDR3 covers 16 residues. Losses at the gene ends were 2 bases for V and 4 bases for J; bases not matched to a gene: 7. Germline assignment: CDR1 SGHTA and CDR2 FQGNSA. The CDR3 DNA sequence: TGTGCCAGCAGCTTATTTTGGGACAGGGGGATTTACGAGCAGTACTTC. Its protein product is CASSLFWDRGIYEQYF. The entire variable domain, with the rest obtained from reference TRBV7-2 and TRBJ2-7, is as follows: GAGVSQSPSNKVTEKGKDVELRCDPISGHTALYWYRQSLGQGLEFLIYFQGNSAPDKSGLPSDRFSAERTGGSVSTLTIQRTQQEDSAVYLCASSLFWDRGIYEQYFGPGTRLTVT.

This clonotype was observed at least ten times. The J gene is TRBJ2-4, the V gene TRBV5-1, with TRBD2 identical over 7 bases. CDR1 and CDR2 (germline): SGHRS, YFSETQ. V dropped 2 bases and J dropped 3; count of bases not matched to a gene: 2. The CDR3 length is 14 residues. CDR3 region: CASSFGGSKNIQYF. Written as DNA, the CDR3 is TGCGCCAGCAGCTTCGGCGGGAGCAAAAACATTCAGTACTTC.

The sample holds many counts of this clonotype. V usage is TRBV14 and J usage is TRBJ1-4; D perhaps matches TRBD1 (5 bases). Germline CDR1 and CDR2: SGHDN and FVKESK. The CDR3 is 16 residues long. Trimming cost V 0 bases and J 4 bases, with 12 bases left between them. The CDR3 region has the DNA TGTGCCAGCAGCCAAGATCGGGGGACGCTTAATGAAAAACTGTTTTTT. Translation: CASSQDRGTLNEKLFF.